There are many counts of the clone carrying this T cell receptor (beta chain). The antigen remains unidentified. This CDR3 has 11 amino acids. Trimming cost V 3 bases and J 9 bases, with 6 bases left between them. Germline loops: CDR1 SGHTA, CDR2 FQGNSA. The entry originates in a study of T cell repertoires in cytomegalovirus infection. Study as a whole: CMV infection plus the matching HLA type was flagged by public TCR beta signatures. Findings and limits, study-wide: Summed public TCR beta family frequency identified CMV carriers bearing the relevant HLA. HLA-C-restricted CMV-specific TCR beta clonotypes were dominant in the ex vivo response.

TCRdb re-derived calls from the reads in MiXCR, one entry per CDR3 protein. The sample lists roughly 600,000 distinct CDR3 sequences, roughly 26% seen once, with 7.5% to 9% in the top ten. The origin of this receptor is a human donor in good health (CMV status not recorded). Some clones in this sample may be carry-over from other donors' samples. The J gene is TRBJ2-1, the V gene TRBV7-2; no firm D call. What was sequenced was CD8+ T cells from PBMCs. The CDR3, as DNA: TGTGCCAGCAGCTTCCTCCTTGAGCAGTTCTTC. It translates to CASSFLLEQFF.